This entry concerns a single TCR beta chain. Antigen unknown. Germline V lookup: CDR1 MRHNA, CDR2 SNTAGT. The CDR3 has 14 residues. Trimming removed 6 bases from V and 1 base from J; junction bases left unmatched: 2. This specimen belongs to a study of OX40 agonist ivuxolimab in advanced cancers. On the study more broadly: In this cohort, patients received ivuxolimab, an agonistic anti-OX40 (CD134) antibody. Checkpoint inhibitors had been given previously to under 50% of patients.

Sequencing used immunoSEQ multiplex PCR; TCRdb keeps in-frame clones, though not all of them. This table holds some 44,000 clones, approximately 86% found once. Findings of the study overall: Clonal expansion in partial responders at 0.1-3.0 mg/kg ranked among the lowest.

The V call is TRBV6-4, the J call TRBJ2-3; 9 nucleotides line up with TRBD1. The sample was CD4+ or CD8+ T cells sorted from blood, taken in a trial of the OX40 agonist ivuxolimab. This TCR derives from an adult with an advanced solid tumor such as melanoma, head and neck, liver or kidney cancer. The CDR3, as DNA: TGTGCCAGCAGCCGGGACAGGGGCACAGATACGCAGTATTTT. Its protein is CASSRDRGTDTQYF.